Sequencing of this TCR beta chain was carried out in a study of OX40 agonist ivuxolimab in advanced cancers. At the level of the whole study: Ivuxolimab was an agonistic, fully human IgG2 monoclonal antibody directed against OX40 (CD134), a costimulatory receptor. Intravenous ivuxolimab was administered to patients every 2 weeks at six dose levels: 0.01, 0.1, 0.3, 1.5, 3 and 10 mg/kg. Among the approximately 54 dose-escalation patients, around 20 had hepatocellular carcinoma, around 15 melanoma, 9 renal cell carcinoma and 9 head and neck cancer. In the dose-escalation cohort, 70% to 90% of patients were male, and the mean age was 60 years with a range of roughly 23 to 90. Prior anti-PD-1, anti-PD-L1 or anti-CTLA-4 therapy was permitted, and checkpoint inhibitors had been received by roughly 42% of dose-escalation patients. Partial responses occurred in three dose-escalation patients: two with cutaneous melanoma and one with hepatocellular carcinoma. Peripheral TCRbeta sequencing was intended to test whether TCR sequence diversity was altered and clonal T-cell expansion was caused by ivuxolimab. The paper describes the monotherapy dose-escalation part (N of about 52 patients) of the phase I trial of ivuxolimab. The investigation overall reported the following: At doses of 0.1 to 3.0 mg/kg, clonal expansion of both CD4+ and CD8+ T cells in blood was seen between baseline and week 6. Low levels of normalized T-cell clonal expansion were also seen in some nonresponding patients. In the 0.1-3.0 mg/kg groups, partial responders were among the patients with the lowest normalized peripheral clonal expansion, particularly in CD8+ T cells. On average, CD8+ T cells showed more expanded clones than CD4+ T cells after ivuxolimab. Which antigens the clonally expanded peripheral T cells were specific for was not determined.

For sequencing of the TCRbeta CDR3 region, genomic DNA was extracted from the sorted cells. The immunoSEQ Assay was used for sequencing of TCRbeta CDR3 regions. TCRdb re-hosts the immuneACCESS table, in-frame sequences only. Its copies lack some clones; in the studies checked, an unresolved V gene accounts for under half of them, and the cause for the rest is not known. This sample has 15,000 to 25,000 clones in its table, and 65% to 85% of those were observed once. More than 50% of the sample belongs to the ten largest clones. The trial excluded patients who had a history of autoimmune disease or were on systemic immunosuppression. Peripheral blood for TCR sequencing was drawn from every dose cohort at baseline, at cycle 4 day 1 and at cycle 7 day 1. Samples came from an open-label, multicenter, first-in-human phase I dose-escalation trial of ivuxolimab. Adults with locally advanced or metastatic melanoma, renal cell carcinoma, hepatocellular carcinoma or head and neck squamous cell carcinoma were enrolled in the trial. Before TCR sequencing, CD4+ T cells and CD8+ T cells were sorted from peripheral blood as separate populations.

Cut back by 5 bases and 10 bases, the V and J ends lie 9 bases apart. From the cysteine up to the phenylalanine, the CDR3 has a length of 11 residues. The DNA shown is the 33-base CDR3, in frame from base 1. In the germline V gene (reference sequence), CDR1 corresponds to MNHEY and CDR2 to SMNVEV. With regard to this clone: Its antigen has not been determined. No per-base quality is available; no much larger clone lies one base away.

The rearrangement combines TRBV27 with TRBJ2-4, with the D segment possibly TRBD1 or TRBD2, each aligning over 5 bases. This clonotype was obtained from an adult with an advanced solid tumor such as melanoma, head and neck, liver or kidney cancer. This specimen consisted of CD4+ or CD8+ T cells sorted from blood, obtained in a trial of the OX40 agonist ivuxolimab. The DNA sequence reads TGTGCCAGCAGTGCAGGGACGATTCAGTACTTC. This is translated as CASSAGTIQYF.